This T cell receptor (beta chain) was obtained from a study of OX40 agonist ivuxolimab in advanced cancers. Study overall: One patient with hepatocellular carcinoma and two with cutaneous melanoma, three in all, had partial responses.

Overall study results and limits: The study did not work out the antigen specificity of the expanded peripheral T cells. Clonal expansion was among the lowest in partial responders at 0.1-3.0 mg/kg, especially CD8+.

Blood sampling was done at baseline, cycle 4 day 1, and cycle 7 day 1. As concerns this clone: Its specificity is unknown.

The CDR3 is 12 amino acids. Germline lookup yields CDR1 SEHNR and CDR2 FQNEAQ (reference sequence). Deletions cut 5 bases from V and 6 bases from J, with 10 bases between. The data were produced by immunoSEQ multiplex PCR, yet TCRdb's version contains in-frame clones alone and is incomplete. Among tens of thousands of clones listed, approximately 85% were seen once. The receptor was derived from an adult with an advanced solid tumor such as melanoma, head and neck, liver or kidney cancer. The rearrangement links TRBV7-9 to TRBJ1-2, with D unclear. Sequencing used CD4+ or CD8+ T cells sorted from blood, obtained in a trial of the OX40 agonist ivuxolimab. The CDR3 DNA sequence: TGTGCCAGCAGCCGATATGTTGATGGCTACACCTTC. Its translation: CASSRYVDGYTF.